These 24 T cell receptor beta chains were all obtained from the same sample, sequenced in a study of T cells in Graves' hyperthyroidism and ophthalmopathy. Amplification yielded TCR beta CDR3 regions, with RNA transcripts as the source. The HTBI primer set drove a first-round RT-PCR of the TCR CDR3. MiXCR was run by TCRdb on the multiplex PCR reads, yielding one entry per CDR3 protein. The sample lists under 700,000 distinct CDR3 sequences, approximately 44% occurring once. The sequenced sample consisted of peripheral blood or thyroid tissue (not recorded which). Receptor source: a woman aged 18-29 years with Graves' hyperthyroidism.

This clonotype was recorded a few times. The chain carries TRBV7-3 and TRBJ1-1; D unclear. Trimming stripped 1 base from V and 0 bases from J, with 6 bases between. The length of the CDR3 is 14 residues. Germline lookup yields CDR1 SGHTA and CDR2 FQGTGA. CDR3 coding DNA: TGTGCCAGCAGCTTAAACAGAGTGAACACTGAAGCTTTCTTT. Its protein is CASSLNRVNTEAFF.

The V call is TRBV20-1, the J call TRBJ2-7; D unresolved. Germline values: CDR1 DFQATT, CDR2 SNEGSKA (reference sequence). V was cut by 3 bases and J by 6 bases, with 9 bases left in between. This CDR3 is 11 amino acids long. The CDR3 region has the DNA TGCAGTGCTAGCCCATTCGGCGAGCAGTACTTC. Protein sequence: CSASPFGEQYF.

The V call is TRBV19, the J call TRBJ1-1; D remains ambiguous. Germline CDR1 LNHDA, CDR2 SQIVND (reference sequence). The CDR3 has 15 amino acids. Trimming pared 7 bases from V and 0 bases from J, leaving 15 bases between. The CDR3 region is CASTRGIRLNTEAFF. CDR3 DNA: TGTGCCAGTACCCGAGGTATACGGTTGAACACTGAAGCTTTCTTT.

The chain links TRBV14 to TRBJ2-5; either TRBD1 or TRBD2 may supply D (5 bases each). Germline V gene sequence: CDR1 SGHDN, CDR2 FVKESK. The CDR3 is 15 amino acids. The V gene lost 5 bases and the J gene lost 0 bases, with 13 bases spanning the gap. CDR3 loop: CASSSIGTHQETQYF. CDR3 DNA sequence: TGTGCCAGCAGCTCAATAGGGACCCACCAAGAGACCCAGTACTTC.

CDR3 region: CSAPTRGLAGSYEQYF. The CDR3 nucleotides are TGCAGTGCTCCCACCCGGGGACTAGCGGGATCCTACGAGCAGTACTTC. J is TRBJ2-7 and V is TRBV20-1, with 13 bases aligning to TRBD2. The CDR3 runs 16 residues. V trimming: 5 bases; J trimming: 1 base; junction bases outside the gene matches: 8. Germline V gene lookup returns CDR1 DFQATT and CDR2 SNEGSKA (reference sequence).

A word on this clonotype: A read error may produce the germline difference seen at one junction end. The chain has TRBV29-1 and TRBJ1-1; D remains unclear. This CDR3 spans 12 amino acids. From germline, CDR1 is SQVTM and CDR2 ANQGSEA. CDR3 in amino acids: CNVVDGNTKAFF. The CDR3 DNA follows: TGCAACGTTGTGGACGGGAACACCAAAGCTTTCTTT.

The chain carries TRBV2 and TRBJ2-3; no clear D gene. Germline-derived CDR1 and CDR2 are SNHLY and FYNNEI. This CDR3 region has 15 residues. V was cut by 4 bases and J by 0 bases, with 11 bases left in between. Here the CDR3 reads CASSVHSASTDTQYF. The DNA of the CDR3 is TGTGCCAGCAGTGTTCACAGCGCTAGCACAGATACGCAGTATTTT.

This chain connects TRBV6-1 to TRBJ2-5; TRBD2 aligns across 13 bases. This CDR3 has 16 amino acids. Germline CDR1 and CDR2: MNHNS and SASEGT. Trimming cost V 6 bases and J 5 bases; bases outside gene matches: 9. The CDR3 DNA reads TGTGCCAGCAGCCAAGCCACTAGCGGGAGGGGTGAGACCCAGTACTTC. Translating gives CASSQATSGRGETQYF.

The chain employs TRBV7-9 and TRBJ2-7, with 7 bases identical to TRBD1. In germline, CDR1 is SEHNR, CDR2 FQNEAQ (reference sequence). Trimming cost V 6 bases and J 0 bases; bases outside gene matches: 8. The CDR3 runs to 15 residues. The CDR3 DNA follows: TGTGCCAGCAGTTGGAAGGGACAGACCTCCTACGAGCAGTACTTC. This sequence encodes CASSWKGQTSYEQYF.

This rearrangement joins TRBV7-9 to TRBJ1-6; TRBD1 is a possible D gene (5 bases). Between the trimmed V and J ends, which lost 7 bases and 3 bases, there was a span of 10 bases. This CDR3 has 14 residues. The germline V gene encodes CDR1 SEHNR and CDR2 FQNEAQ (reference sequence). The CDR3 coding sequence is TGTGCCAGCATCACGGACAACTATAATTCACCCCTCCACTTT. Translating it yields CASITDNYNSPLHF.

This clonotype has only a few counts. The V gene is TRBV29-1, the J gene TRBJ2-7; D may be TRBD2 (5 bases). There are 12 residues in the CDR3. Germline loops: CDR1 SQVTM, CDR2 ANQGSEA. Trimming cost V 4 bases and J 9 bases, with 16 bases left between them. The CDR3 coding sequence is TGCAGCGTTGCTAATCTATTGAGCGGGCAGTACTTC. Translated, it gives CSVANLLSGQYF.

V usage is TRBV6-6 and J usage is TRBJ1-6, with D tentatively TRBD1 (5 bases). Germline CDR1 MNHNY, CDR2 SVGAGI (reference sequence). V was trimmed by 10 bases and J by 5 bases, leaving 21 bases between them. The CDR3 is made up of 16 amino acids. The CDR3 sequence: CATDYGGRADNSPLHF. The CDR3 bases are TGTGCCACCGACTACGGGGGGAGAGCCGATAATTCACCCCTCCACTTT.

This clonotype was found many times. The chain employs TRBV7-2 and TRBJ1-2, with 8 bases that match TRBD1. The CDR3 is 13 amino acids. V shed 10 bases, J shed 6 bases, and the junction held 10 bases outside the gene matches. Germline loops: CDR1 SGHTA, CDR2 FQGNSA. CDR3 residues: CANSDRVIDGYTF. DNA for the CDR3: TGTGCCAACTCGGACAGGGTAATTGATGGCTACACCTTC.

This clonotype was seen more than once but under ten times. The junction differs from germline at one of its ends, possibly a read error. The rearrangement joins TRBV5-4 to TRBJ2-7; maybe TRBD2 (5 bases). The CDR3 is 14 amino acids. Germline V CDR1 and CDR2: SGHNT, YYREEE (reference sequence). CDR3 protein: CASSQFGGSYEQYF. The CDR3 nucleotides read TGCGCCAGCAGCCAATTCGGCGGGTCCTACGAGCAGTACTTC.

The gene calls are TRBV7-7 and TRBJ2-7; 13 bases fit TRBD2. Unmatched junction bases numbered 6, after V lost 3 bases and J lost 7 bases. The CDR3 contains 15 residues. Germline assignment: CDR1 SSHAT and CDR2 FNYEAQ (reference sequence). CDR3: CASSFGLAGANEQYF. In DNA form, the CDR3 reads TGTGCCAGCAGCTTCGGACTAGCGGGAGCCAATGAGCAGTACTTC.

A remark on this clonotype: A clone one base away is much larger, so this may be a read error. The chain couples TRBV7-9 to TRBJ2-5; 10 bases line up with TRBD2. This CDR3 region has 15 residues. Germline V lookup: CDR1 SEHNR, CDR2 FQNEAQ (reference sequence). For the CDR3, the DNA is TGTGCCAGCAGCCTCTCTAGCGGGAGTGGGGAGACCCAGCACTTC. Translation gives CASSLSSGSGETQHF. Looking up the rest from reference TRBV7-9 and TRBJ2-5 gives the full variable domain: DTGVSQNPRHKITKRGQNVTFRCDPISEHNRLYWYRQTLGQGPEFLTYFQNEAQLEKSRLLSDRFSAERPKGSFSTLEIQRTEQGDSAMYLCASSLSSGSGETQHFGPGTRLLVL.

This clonotype was seen just once. One junction end does not reproduce the germline sequence, and a read error may be involved. V usage is TRBV19 and J usage is TRBJ2-5, with D tentatively TRBD1 or TRBD2 (5 bases each). In germline, CDR1 is LNHDA, CDR2 SQIVND (reference sequence). The CDR3 sequence is 14 residues long. CDR3 in amino acids: CASSIVGTQKTQYF. The CDR3 DNA is TGTGCCAGTAGTATAGTAGGGACCCAAAAGACCCAGTACTTC.

The chain links TRBV25-1 to TRBJ1-2; D perhaps matches TRBD1 (6 bases). Germline CDR1 reads MGHDK; CDR2 reads SYGVNS. The CDR3 totals 14 residues. With 6 bases removed from V and 6 bases from J, the gap between germline ends came to 17 bases. CDR3 sequence: CASSSDTGKNGYTF. The CDR3 DNA sequence: TGTGCCAGCAGCTCGGACACAGGGAAGAATGGCTACACCTTC.

The count of this clonotype is one. J is TRBJ2-7 and V is TRBV7-9; 11 positions match TRBD1. CDR3 length: 16 amino acids. CDR1 and CDR2 from the germline V gene are SEHNR and FQNEAQ (reference sequence). V shed 5 bases and J 7 bases; nucleotides not matched to a gene: 13. The CDR3 protein is CASSQPPRTGGEEQYF. In nucleotides, the CDR3 is TGTGCCAGCAGCCAACCGCCCCGGACAGGGGGCGAAGAGCAGTACTTC.

The gene calls are TRBV4-1 and TRBJ2-7, with D hard to call. Deletions cut 1 base from V and 1 base from J, with 11 bases between. The CDR3 runs to 15 residues. The germline V gene has CDR1 MGHRA and CDR2 YSYEKL. CDR3 DNA sequence: TGCGCCAGCAGCCAAGTATTATCAGGATCCTACGAGCAGTACTTC. It specifies CASSQVLSGSYEQYF.

This chain connects TRBV19 to TRBJ1-2; D is unresolved. Per the germline V gene, CDR1 is LNHDA and CDR2 is SQIVND (reference sequence). This CDR3 contains 14 residues. V gave up 2 bases and J gave up 7 bases, with 14 bases separating them. The CDR3 nucleotides read TGTGCCAGTAGTATAAATGAAGGGTTCGGTGGCTACACCTTC. Residues: CASSINEGFGGYTF. The full variable domain, with the rest looked up from reference TRBV19 and TRBJ1-2, is DGGITQSPKYLFRKEGQNVTLSCEQNLNHDAMYWYRQDPGQGLRLIYYSQIVNDFQKGDIAEGYSVSREKKESFPLTVTSAQKNPTAFYLCASSINEGFGGYTFGSGTRLTVV.

In its sample, this clonotype was seen many times. This chain joins TRBV2 and TRBJ1-2; D gene unclear. CDR3 length: 13 amino acids. V dropped 5 bases and J dropped 3 bases, with 10 bases sitting between them. CDR1 SNHLY and CDR2 FYNNEI come from the germline V gene. CDR3 protein: CASSYASYYGYTF. For the CDR3, the DNA is TGTGCCAGCAGTTACGCGTCCTACTATGGCTACACCTTC. The whole variable domain, filled in from reference TRBV2 and TRBJ1-2, reads EPEVTQTPSHQVTQMGQEVILRCVPISNHLYFYWYRQILGQKVEFLVSFYNNEISEKSEIFDDQFSVERPDGSNFTLKIRSTKLEDSAMYFCASSYASYYGYTFGSGTRLTVV.

The genes are TRBV7-2 and TRBJ1-1, with TRBD1 matching over 8 bases. With V trimmed by 11 bases and J by 5 bases, 10 bases remained unmatched. Germline V CDR1 and CDR2: SGHTA, FQGNSA. The CDR3 has 13 amino acids. In DNA form, the CDR3 reads TGTGCCTGGAGTGTACACAGGGGGACTGAAGCTTTCTTT. Translating it yields CAWSVHRGTEAFF.

This clonotype was picked up many times. V usage is TRBV25-1 and J usage is TRBJ1-2, with unresolved D. V shed 8 bases and J shed 2 bases, with 9 bases lying between them. Germline V gene lookup returns CDR1 MGHDK and CDR2 SYGVNS. CDR3 length: 12 amino acids. CDR3 sequence: CASRSENYGYTF. As DNA, the CDR3 is TGTGCCAGCCGAAGCGAGAACTATGGCTACACCTTC.